The entry below describes one T cell receptor (beta chain). This clonotype was counted ten times or more. Its target antigen remains unknown. The record has no base qualities; no much larger clone is one base away. TCR beta CDR3 regions were amplified from RNA transcripts. For the first round of RT-PCR on the TCR CDR3, the HTBI primer set was used together with the Qiagen OneStep RT-PCR kit. A second multiplex PCR round built the libraries, followed by size selection and purification. The libraries were sequenced on an Illumina HiSeq2000 using paired-end 100 bp reads. As for how the authors treated the data: SOAPnuke was used to process the raw data, with reads discarded if the reads contained adapters or uncalled bases, had a mean Phred below 15, or lacked an exact constant-primer or identifier match. COPE v1.2.5 was used to merge high-quality paired reads, and clonotypes were defined as unique nucleotide sequences. Clonotypes were aligned to IMGT TRBV, TRBD and TRBJ reference segments using MiTCR v1.1. Analysis was restricted to V-J combinations with a frequency above 0.0001, which covered 98% to 99.2% of repertoires. The TCS score was defined as F50 (clonal expansion) divided by E x V (chaos), with BLOSUM62-based TCRdist calculated between CDR3 peptides within each V-J. Welch's t-statistics and random forest reduced fewer than 550 V-J features to 13, which were used in a naive Bayes classifier (R e1071). TCRdb trimmed public reads at Q25 via fastp, called clones via MiXCR and kept in-frame beta chains. CDR3 protein sequences are deduplicated, and each keeps its most common genes and DNA. The V and J calls were determined by TCRdb, not by the authors. This sample lists roughly 93,000 distinct CDR3 sequences; 51% were detected once. The ten largest clones take up roughly 26% of the sample.

This record belongs to a study of T cells in Graves' hyperthyroidism and ophthalmopathy (dated by TCRdb to between 2017 and 2020). Background for the entire study: Peripheral blood was collected at initial diagnosis, before any treatment. TCR V-J signatures able to tell the groups apart were searched for in a discovery cohort of 90 to 100 patients, of whom under 45 had Graves' ophthalmopathy and more than 55 had stable Graves' hyperthyroidism. Prospective prediction of ophthalmopathy was tested in an independent validation cohort of 18 to 20 hyperthyroidism patients and 17 patients who later progressed to ophthalmopathy. The 90 to 100 discovery patients were randomly split 7:3 into training and test sets. Thyroid tissue and blood T-cell repertoires from several Graves' hyperthyroidism patients were also compared in the study. Following sampling, methimazole starting at 30 mg daily was given to hyperthyroidism patients, and high-dose intravenous methylprednisolone was given to ophthalmopathy patients. TCR Vbeta CDR3 sequencing of fewer than 150 peripheral blood samples (over 40 ophthalmopathy, 75 to 80 hyperthyroidism and roughly 17 progressor patients) is reported in the paper. Study-wide findings and limitations: In cross-validation, a model built on a 13 V-J signature told ophthalmopathy apart from stable hyperthyroidism with 87.88% sensitivity and roughly 81% specificity, and in testing the same model reached 80%/75%. Sample size was not statistically predetermined, and blinding of investigators to group allocation was not performed. Most expanded thyroid clonotypes (frequency above 0.001) were also detected in blood, a finding suggesting that blood repertoires may reflect thyroid immune responses. In validation, progression to ophthalmopathy was predicted by the model with 70% to 71% sensitivity and just over 72% specificity, a median of roughly 6 months before onset.

Stable Graves' hyperthyroidism was defined as no progression to ophthalmopathy during 18 months of follow-up. The hyperthyroidism patients were between 18 and 65 years old and newly diagnosed, with a disease duration of less than 2 months. Patients with uncontrolled infections, other autoimmune diseases, pregnancy or lactation were excluded. Diagnoses were established on the basis of clinical symptoms, serum thyroxine and TRAb, thyroid ultrasound, and orbital computed tomography. PBMCs were separated from around 9.1 ml of fresh peripheral blood using Ficoll-Paque density gradient centrifugation. Trizol reagent was used to extract total RNA, and RNA quality was then checked on an Agilent 2100 Bioanalyzer. Sequenced sample: blood. The receptor was derived from a woman in her thirties or forties with Graves' hyperthyroidism.

The CDR3 protein sequence reads: CAPQVSKGHYGYTF. The nucleotide sequence reads TGTGCCCCCCAAGTGTCTAAGGGCCACTATGGCTACACCTTC. Recombination linked TRBV15 to TRBJ1-2; no D segment can be confidently identified. Trimming takes 11 bases from V and 3 bases from J, and the germline ends sit 19 bases apart. Its CDR3 holds 14 amino acids, cysteine through phenylalanine. The only DNA kept is the CDR3, 42 bases in frame from the first base. CDR1 and CDR2 are read off the germline V gene (reference sequence) as LNHNV and YYDKDF.